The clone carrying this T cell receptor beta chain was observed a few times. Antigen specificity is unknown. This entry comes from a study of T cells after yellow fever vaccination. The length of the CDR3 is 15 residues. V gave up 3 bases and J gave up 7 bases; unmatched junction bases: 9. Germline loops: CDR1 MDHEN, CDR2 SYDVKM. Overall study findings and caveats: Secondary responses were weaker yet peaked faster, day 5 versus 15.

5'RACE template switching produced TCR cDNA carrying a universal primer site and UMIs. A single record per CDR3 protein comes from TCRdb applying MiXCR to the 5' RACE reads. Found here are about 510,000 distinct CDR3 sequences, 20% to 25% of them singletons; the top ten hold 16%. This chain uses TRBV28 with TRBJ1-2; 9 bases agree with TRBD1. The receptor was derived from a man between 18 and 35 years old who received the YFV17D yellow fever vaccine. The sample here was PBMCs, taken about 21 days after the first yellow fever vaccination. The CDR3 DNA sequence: TGTGCCAGCAGTTTTATGTCCCGACAGGGGGGTGGCTACACCTTC. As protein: CASSFMSRQGGGYTF.